This T cell receptor (beta chain) stems from a study of cytomegalovirus exposure and HLA in healthy donors. CDR1 and CDR2 from the germline V gene are KGHSH and LQKENI. The CDR3 is 16 residues long. Trimming pared 4 bases from V and 3 bases from J, leaving 18 bases between. About this clone itself: Antigen: not known.

Whole-study results and caveats: In a later analysis, at a false discovery rate of 0.05, 16,951 TCR beta sequences matched HLA alleles. Data from an earlier analysis indicated that most TCR beta V segments were productive either about 90% or about 30% of the time.

Both 60 Vbeta primers and 13 Jbeta primers went into the PCR. Repertoires were generated with immunoSEQ multiplex PCR, while TCRdb's copy carries only in-frame clones and drops some. Among 110,000 to 150,000 clones listed, around 78% were seen once. The chain joins TRBV18 to TRBJ1-1; a possible D gene is TRBD1 (6 bases). The TCR was taken from a young woman in good health and CMV-seropositive. Sequencing input: PBMCs. Written as DNA, the CDR3 is TGTGCCAGCTCACAGGGACATGGGCCCCTGGACACTGAAGCTTTCTTT. Protein product: CASSQGHGPLDTEAFF.